These T cell receptor beta chains were read from a single sample in a study of T-cell reconstitution after alpha-beta-depleted transplantation in children. TCRdb recomputed calls from the PCR reads with MiXCR, one row per CDR3 protein. Of about 1,000,000 distinct CDR3 sequences listed, 25% to 30% are singletons. The specimen was PBMCs, mostly from graft donor cells, collected 360 days after TCRalphabeta/CD19-depleted stem cell transplant. These receptors originate from a boy under three years old who had a stem cell transplant for SCID, so the T cells may come from the graft donor. The CDR3 runs from the conserved cysteine through the conserved F or W. Fields, in order: D gene, V gene, clone size, J gene, CDR3 protein, CDR3 DNA. A D gene is named only where the DNA matches it firmly. The listing skips clone size in some rows; elsewhere it reads once, few, many or a size class.

>TRBD2|TRBV4-1|few|TRBJ2-3
CASSQAYFLAGGTDTQYF
TGCGCCAGCAGCCAAGCATATTTTCTAGCGGGGGGCACAGATACGCAGTATTTT
>TRBD1|TRBV6-2/TRBV6-3|many|TRBJ2-7
CASSTPDRAHEQYF
TGTGCCAGCAGTACTCCCGACAGGGCCCACGAGCAGTACTTC
>TRBD2|TRBV4-3|.|TRBJ2-1
CASSQGSLAGGNNEQFF
TGCGCCAGCAGCCAGGGGTCTCTAGCGGGGGGTAACAATGAGCAGTTCTTC
>.|TRBV6-5|few|TRBJ2-5
CASSYSPHREETQYF
TGTGCCAGCAGTTACTCACCCCACAGGGAAGAGACCCAGTACTTC
>.|TRBV5-1|few|TRBJ2-7
CASSLTTVTSAYEQYF
TGCGCCAGCAGCCTGACCACGGTTACGTCAGCGTACGAGCAGTACTTC
>TRBD1|TRBV12-3/TRBV12-4|.|TRBJ1-3
CASRDRELRNTIYF
TGTGCCAGCAGGGACAGGGAGCTCCGGAACACCATATATTTT
>TRBD1|TRBV10-2|many|TRBJ2-7
CASSGISTGGYEQYF
TGCGCCAGCAGTGGAATATCGACAGGGGGGTACGAGCAGTACTTC
>.|TRBV29-1|.|TRBJ2-7
CSVAPGVPSYEQYF
TGCAGCGTTGCCCCCGGGGTCCCATCCTACGAGCAGTACTTC
>TRBD1|TRBV12-3/TRBV12-4|few|TRBJ2-1
CASRPGTANSYNEQFF
TGTGCCAGCAGACCGGGGACAGCAAACTCCTACAATGAGCAGTTCTTC
>TRBD2|TRBV24-1|many|TRBJ2-1
CATSDFTGGEQFF
TGTGCCACCAGTGATTTTACGGGAGGTGAGCAGTTCTTC
>TRBD2|TRBV7-7|.|TRBJ2-1
CASSLATSFSYNEQFF
TGTGCCAGCAGCTTAGCGACTAGCTTCTCCTACAATGAGCAGTTCTTC
>.|TRBV4-2|.|TRBJ2-7
CASSQERGLGNSYEQYF
TGTGCCAGCAGCCAAGAGCGGGGGCTGGGTAACTCCTACGAGCAGTACTTC
>.|TRBV20-1|few|TRBJ2-5
CSAAHGETQYF
TGCAGTGCTGCTCACGGGGAGACCCAGTACTTC
>.|TRBV4-1|few|TRBJ1-1
CASSQGTGWETEAFF
TGCGCCAGCAGCCAAGGAACAGGGTGGGAGACTGAAGCTTTCTTT
>TRBD1|TRBV12-3/TRBV12-4|many|TRBJ2-1
CASSFWDRAVSYNEQFF
TGTGCCAGCAGTTTCTGGGACAGGGCCGTCTCCTACAATGAGCAGTTCTTC
>TRBD1|TRBV27|.|TRBJ1-1
CASSLSPGTGLTEAFF
TGTGCCAGCAGTTTATCGCCAGGGACAGGGCTGACTGAAGCTTTCTTT
>.|TRBV11-2|.|TRBJ2-7
CASGKRTASSYEQYF
TGTGCCAGCGGTAAGAGGACAGCGAGCTCCTACGAGCAGTACTTC
>.|TRBV6-2/TRBV6-3|.|TRBJ2-3
CASSRDWNTQYF
TGTGCCAGCAGTCGGGACTGGAATACGCAGTATTTT
>.|TRBV20-1|few|TRBJ2-5
CSASRDGQETQYF
TGCAGTGCTTCCCGGGACGGCCAAGAGACCCAGTACTTC
>.|TRBV12-3/TRBV12-4|.|TRBJ2-5
CASSFLTGNQETQYF
TGTGCCAGCAGTTTCTTAACAGGGAACCAAGAGACCCAGTACTTC
>.|TRBV20-1|.|TRBJ2-5
CSLSSTALSVETQYF
TGCAGCCTATCTTCCACAGCCCTCTCCGTCGAGACCCAGTACTTC
>.|TRBV2|.|TRBJ2-1
CASTRSLGNEQFF
TGTGCCAGCACCCGGTCTCTGGGAAATGAGCAGTTCTTC
>TRBD1|TRBV7-2|.|TRBJ1-2
CASSLAGRQGRYGYTF
TGTGCCAGCAGCTTAGCGGGGAGACAGGGGCGCTATGGCTACACCTTC
>.|TRBV7-9|.|TRBJ2-3
CASSPGGVPTDTQYF
TGTGCCAGCAGCCCTGGGGGAGTCCCCACAGATACGCAGTATTTT
>.|TRBV5-6|few|TRBJ2-7
CASSLGGAFHEQYF
TGTGCCAGCAGCTTGGGGGGCGCTTTCCACGAGCAGTACTTC
>.|TRBV21-1|.|TRBJ2-1
CASSRAGGGSYNEQFF
TGTGCCAGCAGCCGAGCGGGGGGGGGCTCCTACAATGAGCAGTTCTTC
>.|TRBV20-1|.|TRBJ2-3
CSARDPVRGGQSDTQYF
TGCAGTGCTAGAGACCCGGTGAGGGGGGGGCAGTCGGATACGCAGTATTTT
>.|TRBV12-3/TRBV12-4|few|TRBJ2-2
CASSLSPGNGELFF
TGTGCCAGCAGTTTAAGTCCAGGGAACGGGGAGCTGTTTTTT
>TRBD1|TRBV5-1|.|TRBJ1-5
CASSGGTEGQPQHF
TGCGCCAGCAGCGGTGGGACAGAAGGTCAGCCCCAGCATTTT
>.|TRBV28|.|TRBJ2-2
CASMRGPNTGELFF
TGTGCCAGCATGCGGGGCCCGAACACCGGGGAGCTGTTTTTT
>TRBD1|TRBV24-1|.|TRBJ2-5
CATSDPGQAQETQYF
TGTGCCACCAGTGATCCCGGACAGGCCCAAGAGACCCAGTACTTC
>.|TRBV14|.|TRBJ1-2
CASSPREGYGYTF
TGTGCCAGCAGCCCCCGGGAGGGGTATGGCTACACCTTC
>TRBD2|TRBV7-9|.|TRBJ2-1
CASSLGGLAGAYNEQFF
TGTGCCAGCAGCTTAGGAGGACTAGCGGGGGCCTACAATGAGCAGTTCTTC
>.|TRBV5-8|.|TRBJ1-1
CASSLGQQGHTEAFF
TGTGCCAGCAGCCTGGGTCAACAGGGACATACTGAAGCTTTCTTT
>.|TRBV12-3/TRBV12-4|few|TRBJ1-3
CASSFTGNTIYF
TGTGCCAGCAGTTTCACAGGAAACACCATATATTTT
>.|TRBV3-1|few|TRBJ2-5
CASSQGRGRETQYF
TGTGCCAGCAGCCAAGGGCGGGGGCGGGAGACCCAGTACTTC
>TRBD1|TRBV20-1|.|TRBJ2-1
CCARERGQGINEQFF
TGCTGTGCTAGAGAAAGGGGACAGGGTATCAATGAGCAGTTCTTC
>.|TRBV12-5|.|TRBJ1-1
CASGLQVNTEAFF
TGTGCTAGTGGTTTGCAAGTGAACACTGAAGCTTTCTTT
>TRBD1|TRBV7-7|.|TRBJ2-1
CASSLRQGPSSYNEQFF
TGTGCCAGCAGCTTACGACAGGGACCAAGCTCCTACAATGAGCAGTTCTTC
>TRBD2|TRBV7-2|.|TRBJ2-5
CASRKGLAGPQETQYF
TGTGCCAGCAGAAAGGGACTAGCGGGGCCCCAAGAGACCCAGTACTTC
>TRBD2|TRBV12-3/TRBV12-4|.|TRBJ2-5
CASSFGSAGGLEETQYF
TGTGCCAGCAGTTTCGGATCAGCGGGGGGGCTCGAAGAGACCCAGTACTTC
>TRBD1|TRBV23-1|few|TRBJ2-5
CASSHDREETQYF
TGCGCCAGCAGTCATGACAGGGAAGAGACCCAGTACTTC
>TRBD1|TRBV5-1|.|TRBJ2-7
CASSLGLGQGWGEQYF
TGCGCCAGCAGCTTGGGTCTCGGACAGGGTTGGGGCGAGCAGTACTTC
>.|TRBV6-5|.|TRBJ2-7
CASSYSTGVLRASYEQYF
TGTGCCAGCAGTTACTCGACCGGGGTCCTGCGGGCTTCCTACGAGCAGTACTTC
>.|TRBV5-1|.|TRBJ2-7
CASSLTGLGYEQYF
TGCGCCAGCAGCTTGACAGGGCTTGGCTACGAGCAGTACTTC
>.|TRBV20-1|many|TRBJ2-1
CSARDLSSYNEQFF
TGCAGTGCTAGGGACCTCAGCTCCTACAATGAGCAGTTCTTC
>TRBD2|TRBV9|few|TRBJ2-3
CASSPGLAGWSTDTQYF
TGTGCCAGCAGCCCAGGACTAGCGGGGTGGAGCACAGATACGCAGTATTTT
>.|TRBV19|.|TRBJ2-3
CASTGGMGRTDTQYF
TGTGCCAGCACCGGCGGTATGGGGCGCACAGATACGCAGTATTTT
>.|TRBV20-1|.|TRBJ2-6
CSARVESWGAGANVLTF
TGCAGTGCTAGAGTAGAATCCTGGGGAGCTGGGGCCAACGTCCTGACTTTC
>.|TRBV5-1|.|TRBJ1-6
CASSLKSAPGRDSPLHF
TGCGCCAGCAGCTTGAAGTCGGCTCCGGGCAGGGATTCACCCCTCCACTTT
>.|TRBV5-1|few|TRBJ2-5
CASSLSQAPQETQYF
TGCGCCAGCAGCTTGAGCCAGGCGCCCCAAGAGACCCAGTACTTC
>.|TRBV5-1|few|TRBJ2-5
CASGPVYQETQYF
TGCGCCAGCGGTCCAGTCTACCAAGAGACCCAGTACTTC
>.|TRBV12-3/TRBV12-4|.|TRBJ1-6
CASSLGPDGIHF
TGTGCCAGCAGTTTAGGGCCTGACGGAATCCACTTT
>TRBD2|TRBV9|many|TRBJ2-1
CASSPHMGGAYNEQFF
TGTGCCAGCAGCCCCCATATGGGGGGGGCCTACAATGAGCAGTTCTTC
>.|TRBV20-1|.|TRBJ2-7
CSARDSQAYEQYF
TGCAGTGCTAGAGATTCCCAGGCCTACGAGCAGTACTTC
>TRBD1|TRBV10-3|.|TRBJ2-1
CAISRAGTDNEQFF
TGTGCCATCAGCCGAGCTGGGACAGACAATGAGCAGTTCTTC
>.|TRBV4-1|.|TRBJ2-5
CASSHGQLPGDQYF
TGCGCCAGCAGCCACGGACAGCTTCCAGGGGACCAGTACTTC